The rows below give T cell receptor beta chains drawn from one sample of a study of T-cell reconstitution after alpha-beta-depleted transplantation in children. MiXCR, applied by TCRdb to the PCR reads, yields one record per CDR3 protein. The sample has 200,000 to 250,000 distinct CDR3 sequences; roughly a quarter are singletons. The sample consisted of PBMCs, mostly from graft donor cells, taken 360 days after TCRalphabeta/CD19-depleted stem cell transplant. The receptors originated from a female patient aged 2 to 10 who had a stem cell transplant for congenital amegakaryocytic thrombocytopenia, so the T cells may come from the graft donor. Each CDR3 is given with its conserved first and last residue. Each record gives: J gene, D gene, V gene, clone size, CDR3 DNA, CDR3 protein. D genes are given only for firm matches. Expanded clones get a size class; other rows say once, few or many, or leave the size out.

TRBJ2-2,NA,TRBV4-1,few,TGCGCCAGCAGCCATTTTAACACCGGGGAGCTGTTTTTT,CASSHFNTGELFF
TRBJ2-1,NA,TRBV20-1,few,TGCAGTGCTAGGGGGGCACTAGACCATGAGCAGTTCTTC,CSARGALDHEQFF
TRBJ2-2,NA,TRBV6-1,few,TGTGCCAGCGGCCAAGGACAGACAAACACCGGGGAGCTGTTTTTT,CASGQGQTNTGELFF
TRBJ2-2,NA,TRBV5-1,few,TGCGCCAGCAGCTTGGTACTAGCACAGACCGGGGAGCTGTTTTTT,CASSLVLAQTGELFF
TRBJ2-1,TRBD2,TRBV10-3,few,TGTGCCACCCTCCGGGCTAGCGGGGGACCGGGAAGGATCAATGAGCAGTTCTTC,CATLRASGGPGRINEQFF
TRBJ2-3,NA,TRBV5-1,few,TGCGCCAGCAGTGATGGGGCAGCTACTTCCACAGATACGCAGTATTTT,CASSDGAATSTDTQYF
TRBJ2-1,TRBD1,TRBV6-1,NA,TGTGCCAGCAGTGCCAGGACAGGGGCCGACAATGAGCAGTTCTTC,CASSARTGADNEQFF
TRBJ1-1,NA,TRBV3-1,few,TGTGCCAGCAGCCAAGAGCCCCGAAACACTGAAGCTTTCTTT,CASSQEPRNTEAFF
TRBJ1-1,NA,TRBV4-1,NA,TGCGCCAGCAGCCTCCCCTCGACAATGGGGGGGCGCAGAACTGAAGCTTTCTTT,CASSLPSTMGGRRTEAFF
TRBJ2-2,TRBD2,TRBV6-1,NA,TGTGCCAGCAGTGCGTCAACTAGCGGGAGGGCCCCCGGGGAGCTGTTTTTT,CASSASTSGRAPGELFF
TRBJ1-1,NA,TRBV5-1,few,TGCGCCAGCAGCTTGGTTGTGGGGATGGGGACTGAAGCTTTCTTT,CASSLVVGMGTEAFF
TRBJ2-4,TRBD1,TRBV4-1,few,TGCGCCAGCAGCCAAGGGACAGGGCCCGATATAGCCAAAAACATTCAGTACTTC,CASSQGTGPDIAKNIQYF
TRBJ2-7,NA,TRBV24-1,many,TGTGCCACCAGTGATCCCCGGGACGACGGGGCCTACGAGCAGTACTTC,CATSDPRDDGAYEQYF
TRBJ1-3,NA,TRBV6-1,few,TGTGCCAGCAGCGCCACTTCAGGGAACACCATATATTTT,CASSATSGNTIYF
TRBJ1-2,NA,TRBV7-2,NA,TGTGCCAGCAGCTTTGGCAGAGCTAACTATGGCTACACCTTC,CASSFGRANYGYTF
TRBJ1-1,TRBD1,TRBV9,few,TGTGCCAGCAGCGCCGGGGGACAGCTCGGGGGCTTTGGGACTGAAGCTTTCTTT,CASSAGGQLGGFGTEAFF
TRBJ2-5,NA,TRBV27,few,TGTGCCAGCAGTTCCAGGGTGAATCGGCAAGAGACCCAGTACTTC,CASSSRVNRQETQYF
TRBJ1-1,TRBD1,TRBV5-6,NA,TGTGCCAGCAGCTTCCTCCAACAGGGGGGAACTGAAGCTTTCTTT,CASSFLQQGGTEAFF
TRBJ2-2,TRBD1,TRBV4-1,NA,TGCGCCAGCAGCCATCGGATTGAAGTCATTCAGGGGGCCGGGGAGCTGTTTTTT,CASSHRIEVIQGAGELFF
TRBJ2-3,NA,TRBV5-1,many,TGCGCCAGCAGCCCGACGCTGGACTACCACGCGCAGTATTTT,CASSPTLDYHAQYF
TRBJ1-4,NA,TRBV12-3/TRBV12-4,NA,TGTGCCAGCTATGGGAACCCTAATGAAAAACTGTTTTTT,CASYGNPNEKLFF
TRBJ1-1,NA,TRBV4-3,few,TGCGCCAGCAGCCTGGTAGGAGGGTGGACTGAAGCTTTCTTT,CASSLVGGWTEAFF
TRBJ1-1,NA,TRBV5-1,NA,TGCGCCAGCAGCTCGGCCACAGGAGTCGGCACTGAAGCTTTCTTT,CASSSATGVGTEAFF
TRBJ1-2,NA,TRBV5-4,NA,TGTGCCAGCAGCTTGAGATGGGCTGGCTACACCTTC,CASSLRWAGYTF
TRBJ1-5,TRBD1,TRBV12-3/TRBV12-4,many,TGTGCCAGCAGAATGACAGGGTCGAGCAATCAGCCCCAGCATTTT,CASRMTGSSNQPQHF
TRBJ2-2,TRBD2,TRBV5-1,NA,TGCGCCAGCAGCGGAGCGGGGGCTGCGAACACCGGGGAGCTGTTTTTT,CASSGAGAANTGELFF
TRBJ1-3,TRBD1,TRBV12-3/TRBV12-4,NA,TGTGCCAGCAGTAGGCCGGGACAGGGGTTAGGAGGGGGAAACACCATATATTTT,CASSRPGQGLGGGNTIYF
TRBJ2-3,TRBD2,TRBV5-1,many,TGCGCCAGCAGCTTGTTAGGTAGCGGGGCTAGAGATACGCAGTATTTT,CASSLLGSGARDTQYF